This T cell receptor beta chain originates from a study of CD8 T cells in ankylosing spondylitis. Study-wide results and caveats: In ankylosing spondylitis blood, a motif of seven to nine highly homologous TCR beta variants appeared characteristic. Some of these motif variants have turned up before, in reports on reactive arthritis synovial fluid and blood.

The V gene's germline CDR1 is MNHEY and CDR2 SVGAGI. There are 16 residues in the CDR3. V lost 4 bases and J lost 4; bases outside the gene matches: 8. Concerning this clonotype: Its target is not known.

With molecular barcodes, quantitative 5'-RACE was used to make the TCR beta libraries. TCRdb reanalysed the 5' RACE reads using MiXCR and keeps one entry per CDR3 protein. The sample holds roughly 170,000 distinct CDR3 sequences; around 8.9% are singletons and the top ten take around 15%. Sequencing was carried out using blood, either unsorted or a sorted T cell fraction (not recorded which). V and J are TRBV6-5 and TRBJ2-2; 8 bases map to TRBD1. This TCR was sampled from a female donor with ankylosing spondylitis or in good health (not recorded which). The CDR3 sequence is CASSSTGGPSTGELFF. CDR3 in DNA: TGTGCCAGCAGTTCCACAGGGGGACCCAGCACCGGGGAGCTGTTTTTT.